These T cell receptor beta chains were read from a single sample in a study of CD8+ T cells in alopecia areata. Using immunoSEQ multiplex PCR, the repertoire was profiled, and TCRdb retains in-frame clones only, with some absent. This sample has over 80,000 clones, with roughly 40% found just once. The starting material was CD8+ T cells sorted from blood, obtained at week 24, from a patient treated with tofacitinib. Receptors were obtained from a human donor with alopecia areata. CDR3s include the opening cysteine and the closing phenylalanine or tryptophan. The D gene is left open where the match is weak. Clone size is given for some rows only: seen once, a few or many times, or a class if the clone is expanded.

TRBV7-9	TRBD1	-	TRBJ1-5	CASSLETRTGSYQPQHF	TGTGCCAGCAGCTTAGAAACTAGGACAGGGTCTTATCAGCCCCAGCATTTT
TRBV4-1	TRBD1	-	TRBJ2-2	CASSDRQGEGTGELFF	TGCGCCAGCAGCGATCGACAGGGGGAGGGGACCGGGGAGCTGTTTTTT
TRBV2	-	-	TRBJ2-7	CASRGPGPSPYEQYF	TGTGCCAGCAGGGGTCCGGGCCCCTCCCCGTACGAGCAGTACTTC
TRBV4-1	-	few	TRBJ2-5	CASSQEPVAEGQYF	TGCGCCAGCAGCCAAGAACCAGTTGCCGAGGGCCAGTACTTC
TRBV2	TRBD1	once	TRBJ2-5	CASRGGQGAEETQYF	TGTGCCAGCAGAGGGGGACAGGGGGCGGAGGAGACCCAGTACTTC
TRBV27	-	few	TRBJ2-7	CASSGAPLGYEQYF	TGTGCCAGCAGTGGGGCTCCCCTGGGGTACGAGCAGTACTTC
TRBV27	TRBD1	-	TRBJ1-1	CASSLGTGYDEAFF	TGTGCCAGCAGTTTGGGGACAGGGTATGATGAAGCTTTCTTT
TRBV4-1	TRBD2	-	TRBJ2-6	CASSQGSSGINSGANVLTF	TGCGCCAGCAGCCAAGGTTCTAGCGGGATAAACTCTGGGGCCAACGTCCTGACTTTC
TRBV7-9	-	-	TRBJ2-2	CASSSLPGELFF	TGTGCCAGCAGCTCTTTGCCCGGGGAGCTGTTTTTT
TRBV29-1	TRBD1	few	TRBJ2-2	CSVYTGDTGELFF	TGCAGCGTTTACACAGGGGACACCGGGGAGCTGTTTTTT
TRBV5-6	-	-	TRBJ2-5	CASSVMRGSGETQYF	TGTGCCAGCAGCGTCATGAGGGGGTCTGGAGAGACCCAGTACTTC
TRBV5-6	TRBD1	few	TRBJ2-5	CASSFGQGAETQYF	TGTGCCAGCAGCTTCGGACAGGGGGCTGAGACCCAGTACTTC
TRBV28	TRBD1	-	TRBJ1-2	CASSLFGTGDGYTF	TGTGCCAGCAGTTTATTTGGGACAGGGGATGGCTACACCTTC
TRBV10-3	-	-	TRBJ2-7	CASRGQGGYEQYF	TGTGCCTCACGGGGGCAGGGGGGCTACGAGCAGTACTTC
TRBV27	-	-	TRBJ1-5	CASSLGRDQPQHF	TGTGCCAGCAGTTTAGGACGGGATCAGCCCCAGCATTTT
TRBV29-1	-	-	TRBJ2-7	CSVESYAAYEQYF	TGCAGCGTTGAAAGTTATGCTGCCTACGAGCAGTACTTC
TRBV14	-	few	TRBJ2-3	CASSQGLLLRDF	TGTGCCAGCAGCCAGGGACTTCTCTTAAGGGATTTT
TRBV2	-	few	TRBJ1-4	CASSEGESEKLFF	TGTGCCAGCAGTGAAGGGGAATCCGAAAAACTGTTTTTT
TRBV15	TRBD1	few	TRBJ2-1	CATRRDSSSYNEQFF	TGTGCCACGAGACGGGACAGCAGCTCCTACAATGAGCAGTTCTTC
TRBV5-6	TRBD1	-	TRBJ2-5	CASSLRDRGSRETQYF	TGTGCCAGCAGCCTCCGGGACAGGGGATCTCGGGAGACCCAGTACTTC
TRBV11-2	-	-	TRBJ2-7	CASSRGGDEQYF	TGTGCCAGCAGCCGCGGGGGCGACGAGCAGTACTTC
TRBV27	TRBD1	-	TRBJ2-7	CASSSRDSPYEQYF	TGTGCCAGCAGTAGCCGGGACAGCCCCTACGAGCAGTACTTC
TRBV4-2	-	many	TRBJ2-4	CASSHTGEAKNIQYF	TGTGCCAGCAGCCATACCGGAGAAGCCAAAAACATTCAGTACTTC
TRBV29-1	-	-	TRBJ1-4	CSPAGPTNEKLFF	TGCAGCCCTGCCGGGCCAACTAATGAAAAACTGTTTTTT
TRBV7-9	-	-	TRBJ1-1	CASSLPGTMTEAFF	TGTGCCAGCAGCTTACCCGGGACAATGACTGAAGCTTTCTTT
TRBV19	-	few	TRBJ2-1	CASSINIGNEQFF	TGTGCCAGTAGTATAAACATCGGGAATGAGCAGTTCTTC
TRBV7-6	-	-	TRBJ2-7	CASSLAPSAGNEQYF	TGTGCCAGCAGCTTAGCCCCATCGGCTGGGAACGAGCAGTACTTC
TRBV29-1	TRBD1	-	TRBJ2-1	CSVEPRTGLNEQFF	TGCAGCGTTGAGCCACGGACAGGGCTCAATGAGCAGTTCTTC